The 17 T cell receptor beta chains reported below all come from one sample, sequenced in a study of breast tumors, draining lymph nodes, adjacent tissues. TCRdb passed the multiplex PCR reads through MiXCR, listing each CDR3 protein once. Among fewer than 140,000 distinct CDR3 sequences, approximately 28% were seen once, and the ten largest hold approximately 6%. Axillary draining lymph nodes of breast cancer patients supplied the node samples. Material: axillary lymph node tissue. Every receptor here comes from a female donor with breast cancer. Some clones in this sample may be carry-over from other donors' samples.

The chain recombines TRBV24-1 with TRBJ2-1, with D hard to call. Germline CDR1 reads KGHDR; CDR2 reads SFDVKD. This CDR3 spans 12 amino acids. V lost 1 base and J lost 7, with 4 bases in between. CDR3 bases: TGTGCCACCAGTGATTTACCGAATGAGCAGTTCTTC. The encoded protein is CATSDLPNEQFF.

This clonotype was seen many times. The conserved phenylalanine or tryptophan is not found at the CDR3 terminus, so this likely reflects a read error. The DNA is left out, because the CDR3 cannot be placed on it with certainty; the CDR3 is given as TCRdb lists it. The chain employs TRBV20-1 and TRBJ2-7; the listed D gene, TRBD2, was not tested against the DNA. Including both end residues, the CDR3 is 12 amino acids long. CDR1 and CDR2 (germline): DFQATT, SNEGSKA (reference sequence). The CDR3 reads CSAKIQGLAGAL.

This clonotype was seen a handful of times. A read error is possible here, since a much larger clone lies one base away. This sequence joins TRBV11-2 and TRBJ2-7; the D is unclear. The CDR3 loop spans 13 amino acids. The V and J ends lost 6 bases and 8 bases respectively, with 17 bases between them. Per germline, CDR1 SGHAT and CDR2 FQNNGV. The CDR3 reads CASRPGPDAKQYF. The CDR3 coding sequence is TGTGCCAGCAGACCAGGACCGGACGCAAAGCAGTACTTC.

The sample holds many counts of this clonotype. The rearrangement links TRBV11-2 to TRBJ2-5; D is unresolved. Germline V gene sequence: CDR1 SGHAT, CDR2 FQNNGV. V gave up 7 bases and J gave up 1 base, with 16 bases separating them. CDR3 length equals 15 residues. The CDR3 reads CASTHGQHSQETQYF. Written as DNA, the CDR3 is TGTGCCAGCACCCACGGGCAGCACTCCCAAGAGACCCAGTACTTC.

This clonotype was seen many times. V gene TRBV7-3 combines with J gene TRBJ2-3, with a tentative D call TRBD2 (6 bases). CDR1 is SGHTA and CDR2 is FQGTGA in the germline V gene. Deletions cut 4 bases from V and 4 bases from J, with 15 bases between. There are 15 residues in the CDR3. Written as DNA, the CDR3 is TGTGCCAGCAGCTGGGGCGGGGCGACTGCAGATACGCAGTATTTT. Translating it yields CASSWGGATADTQYF.

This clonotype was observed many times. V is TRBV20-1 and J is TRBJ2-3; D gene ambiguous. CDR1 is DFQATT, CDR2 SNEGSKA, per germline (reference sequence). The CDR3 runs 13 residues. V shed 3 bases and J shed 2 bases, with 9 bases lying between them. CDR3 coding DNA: TGCAGTGCTAGCGCCTCCGCCACAGATACGCAGTATTTT. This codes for CSASASATDTQYF.

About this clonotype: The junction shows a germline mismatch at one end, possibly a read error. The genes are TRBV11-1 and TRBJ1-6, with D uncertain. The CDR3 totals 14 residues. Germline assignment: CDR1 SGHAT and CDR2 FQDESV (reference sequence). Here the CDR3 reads CASSNVNPNPPLHF. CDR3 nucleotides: TGTGCTAGCAGCAACGTGAATCCTAATCCACCCCTCCACTTT.

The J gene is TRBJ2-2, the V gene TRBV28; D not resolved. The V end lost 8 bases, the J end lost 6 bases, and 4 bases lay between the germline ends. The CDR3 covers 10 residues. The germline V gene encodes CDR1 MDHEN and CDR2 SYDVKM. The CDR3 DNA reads TGTGCCAGCTTTTCCGGGGAGCTGTTTTTT. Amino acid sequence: CASFSGELFF.

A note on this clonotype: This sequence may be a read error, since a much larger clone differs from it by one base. CDR3 sequence reads: CSARDSDRGPYGYTF. In DNA, the CDR3 is TGCAGTGCTAGAGATAGTGACAGGGGGCCCTATGGCTACACCTTC. The genes are TRBV20-1 and TRBJ1-2, with 10 bases that match TRBD1. CDR3 length: 15 amino acids. Trimming at V came to 0 bases and at J to 4 bases, leaving 5 bases not matched to a gene. Germline values: CDR1 DFQATT, CDR2 SNEGSKA (reference sequence).

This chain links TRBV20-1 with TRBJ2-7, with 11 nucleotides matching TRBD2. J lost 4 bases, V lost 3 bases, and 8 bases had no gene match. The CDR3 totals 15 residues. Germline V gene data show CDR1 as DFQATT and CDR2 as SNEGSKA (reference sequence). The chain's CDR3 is CSASSGLAGGYEQYF. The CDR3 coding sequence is TGCAGTGCTAGTTCAGGGCTAGCGGGAGGTTACGAGCAGTACTTC.

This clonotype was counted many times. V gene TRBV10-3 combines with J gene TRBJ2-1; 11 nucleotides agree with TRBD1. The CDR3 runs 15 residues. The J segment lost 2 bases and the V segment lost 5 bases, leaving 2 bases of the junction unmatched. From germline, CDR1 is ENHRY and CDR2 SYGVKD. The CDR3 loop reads CAISPGQGAYNEQFF. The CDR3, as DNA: TGTGCCATCAGTCCGGGACAGGGGGCCTACAATGAGCAGTTCTTC.

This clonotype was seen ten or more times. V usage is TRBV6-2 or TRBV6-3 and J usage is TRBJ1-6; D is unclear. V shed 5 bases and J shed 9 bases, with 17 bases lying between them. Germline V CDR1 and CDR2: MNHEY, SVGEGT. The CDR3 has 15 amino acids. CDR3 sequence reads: CASSKLFQQTSPLHF. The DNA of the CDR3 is TGTGCCAGCAGTAAATTATTTCAACAAACTTCACCCCTCCACTTT.

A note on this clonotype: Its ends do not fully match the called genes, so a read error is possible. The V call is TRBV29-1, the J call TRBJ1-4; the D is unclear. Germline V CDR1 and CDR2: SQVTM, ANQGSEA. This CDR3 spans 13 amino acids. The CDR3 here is CSVEWGSNGKLFF. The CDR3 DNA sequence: TGCAGCGTTGAATGGGGTTCTAATGGAAAGCTGTTCTTT.

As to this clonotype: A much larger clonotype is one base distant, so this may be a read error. As DNA, the CDR3 is TGCGCCAGCAGCCAAGATAAGAGGTATGGCTGCACCTTC. The encoded protein is CASSQDKRYGCTF. The rearrangement links TRBV4-3 to TRBJ1-2; D is unresolved. The CDR3 runs 13 residues. Germline lookup yields CDR1 LGHNA and CDR2 YSLEER.

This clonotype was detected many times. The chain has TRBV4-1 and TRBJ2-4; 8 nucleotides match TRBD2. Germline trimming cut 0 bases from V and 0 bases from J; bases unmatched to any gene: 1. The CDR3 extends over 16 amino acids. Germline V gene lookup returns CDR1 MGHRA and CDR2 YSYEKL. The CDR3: CASSQDLAGAKNIQYF. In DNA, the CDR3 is TGCGCCAGCAGCCAAGATCTAGCGGGAGCCAAAAACATTCAGTACTTC.

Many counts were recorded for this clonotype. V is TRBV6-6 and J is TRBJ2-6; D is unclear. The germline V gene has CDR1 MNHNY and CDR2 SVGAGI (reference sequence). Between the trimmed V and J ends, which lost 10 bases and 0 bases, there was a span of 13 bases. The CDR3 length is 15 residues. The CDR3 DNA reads TGTGCCACTCTAGTTCAGTTCTCTGGGGCCAACGTCCTGACTTTC. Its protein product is CATLVQFSGANVLTF.

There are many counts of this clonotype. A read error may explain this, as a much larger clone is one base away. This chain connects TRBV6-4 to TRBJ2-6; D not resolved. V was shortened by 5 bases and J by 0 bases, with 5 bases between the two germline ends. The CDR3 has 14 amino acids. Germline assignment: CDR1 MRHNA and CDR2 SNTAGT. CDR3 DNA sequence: TGTGCCAGCAGTCCTAACTCTGGGGCCAACGTCCTGACTTTC. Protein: CASSPNSGANVLTF.